One sample yielded the 10 T cell receptor beta chains listed below, sequenced in a study of identical twins. MiXCR, applied by TCRdb to the 5' RACE reads, yields one record per CDR3 protein. Of 240,000 or so distinct CDR3 sequences in the sample, approximately 7% are singletons; the top ten hold approximately 3.7%. The sample was also linked to a second study, of yellow fever vaccine responses in identical twins.

Material: memory (CD45RO+) T cells sorted from blood. The origin of the receptors is a young woman in good health.

This clonotype has at least ten counts. This chain connects TRBV20-1 to TRBJ1-2; D unresolved. V dropped 5 bases and J dropped 14 bases, with 9 bases sitting between them. Looked up from germline, CDR1 is DFQATT and CDR2 is SNEGSKA (reference sequence). The CDR3 contains 8 residues. DNA for the CDR3: TGCAGTGCTCCCCGAGGAACCTTC. Amino acid sequence: CSAPRGTF.

The chain links TRBV2 to TRBJ2-6, with TRBD1 matching over 9 bases. CDR3 size: 16 residues. Germline V gene lookup returns CDR1 SNHLY and CDR2 FYNNEI. The trim removed 6 bases at V and 4 bases at J, leaving 7 bases unmatched. CDR3 bases: TGTGCCAGCAGCACTACAGGGGGCTCAGGGGCCAACGTCCTGACTTTC. Amino acid sequence: CASSTTGGSGANVLTF.

Only one count was recorded for this clonotype. This sequence joins TRBV18 and TRBJ2-4; 9 bases are a match to TRBD1. This CDR3 has 15 residues. The V gene end was trimmed by 6 bases and the J gene end by 2 bases; junction bases not matched to a gene: 5. The V gene's germline CDR1 is KGHSH and CDR2 LQKENI. The CDR3 loop reads CASSHGQGTKNIQYF. The CDR3 nucleotides are TGTGCCAGCTCGCACGGACAGGGGACCAAAAACATTCAGTACTTC.

The chain joins TRBV2 to TRBJ1-1; 8 nucleotides line up with TRBD1. CDR3 length: 13 residues. Per the germline V gene, CDR1 is SNHLY and CDR2 is FYNNEI. Trimming removed 7 bases from V and 4 bases from J; junction bases left unmatched: 5. DNA of the CDR3: TGTGCCAGCATTAGTGACAGGGGCACTGAAGCTTTCTTT. The encoded protein is CASISDRGTEAFF.

This clonotype was recorded many times. The chain combines TRBV4-2 with TRBJ2-3, with 9 bases lining up with TRBD2. The CDR3 covers 15 residues. Germline V CDR1 and CDR2: LGHNA, YNFKEQ. Trimming cost V 0 bases and J 4 bases; bases outside gene matches: 2. CDR3 nucleotides: TGTGCCAGCAGCCAAGATACTAGCGGGTCAGATACGCAGTATTTT. Translation gives CASSQDTSGSDTQYF.

This clonotype has a count of ten or more. The genes are TRBV29-1 and TRBJ1-2, with 9 positions matching TRBD1. There are 13 residues in the CDR3. Trimming took 2 bases from V and 3 from J; bases not matched to a gene: 1. The V gene's germline CDR1 is SQVTM and CDR2 ANQGSEA. CDR3 sequence: CSVEWDRDYGYTF. Written as DNA, the CDR3 is TGCAGCGTTGAATGGGACAGGGACTATGGCTACACCTTC.

This clonotype was picked up a small number of times. This rearrangement joins TRBV10-1 to TRBJ2-5; D remains unclear. V was cut by 0 bases and J by 4 bases, with 12 bases left in between. CDR3 length: 15 residues. CDR1 is WNHNN and CDR2 is SYGVQD in the germline V gene (reference sequence). The CDR3 sequence is CASSESIGHGETQYF. In nucleotides, the CDR3 is TGCGCCAGCAGTGAGTCGATCGGCCACGGAGAGACCCAGTACTTC.

This clonotype appeared a few times. The junction differs from germline at one of its ends, possibly a read error. The chain links TRBV27 to TRBJ1-5; no firm D call. The CDR3 covers 15 residues. Germline V CDR1 and CDR2: MNHEY, SMNVEV (reference sequence). As DNA, the CDR3 is TGTGCCAGCAGCCTACAGCCCTTGAGCAGTCAGCCCCAGCATTTT. Translating it yields CASSLQPLSSQPQHF.

This chain joins TRBV14 and TRBJ2-5; 7 bases fit TRBD2. The V and J ends lost 1 base and 7 bases, in that order; junction bases with no gene match: 6. CDR3 length: 14 amino acids. CDR1 is SGHDN, CDR2 FVKESK, per germline. The CDR3 protein is CASSQATSDRTQYF. The CDR3 DNA reads as TGTGCCAGCAGCCAAGCCACTAGCGATAGGACCCAGTACTTC.

This clonotype was seen repeatedly, ten times or more. V usage is TRBV29-1 and J usage is TRBJ1-4, with 7 bases lining up with TRBD1. From germline, CDR1 is SQVTM and CDR2 ANQGSEA. V was clipped by 0 bases and J by 8 bases; unmatched bases: 6. This CDR3 is 14 amino acids long. CDR3 residues: CSVEEGQFPEKLFF. DNA of the CDR3: TGCAGCGTTGAAGAGGGACAGTTCCCGGAAAAACTGTTTTTT.